The sequence of this T cell receptor (beta chain) was determined in a study of response to subunit inactivated influenza vaccine. General observations from the study: Authors suggested that a seasonal influenza vaccination recruits few new T cells each time.

The CDR3 contains 12 residues. Germline V gene lookup returns CDR1 SGHTA and CDR2 FQGNSA. With 5 bases removed from V and 9 bases from J, the gap between germline ends came to 10 bases. Notes on this clonotype: Its antigen is unknown.

From the RT-PCR reads, TCRdb called clonotypes with MiXCR, one entry per CDR3 protein. The sample holds fewer than 700,000 distinct CDR3 sequences, about an eighth seen once. The rearrangement links TRBV7-2 to TRBJ2-2; D could derive from TRBD1 or TRBD2 (6 bases each). The input for sequencing was PBMCs from blood, taken around seven weeks after vaccination. This receptor was obtained from a man in his fifties who received an inactivated influenza vaccine. DNA for the CDR3: TGTGCCAGCAGCGCGGGACATCGGGAGCTGTTTTTT. Translation gives CASSAGHRELFF.